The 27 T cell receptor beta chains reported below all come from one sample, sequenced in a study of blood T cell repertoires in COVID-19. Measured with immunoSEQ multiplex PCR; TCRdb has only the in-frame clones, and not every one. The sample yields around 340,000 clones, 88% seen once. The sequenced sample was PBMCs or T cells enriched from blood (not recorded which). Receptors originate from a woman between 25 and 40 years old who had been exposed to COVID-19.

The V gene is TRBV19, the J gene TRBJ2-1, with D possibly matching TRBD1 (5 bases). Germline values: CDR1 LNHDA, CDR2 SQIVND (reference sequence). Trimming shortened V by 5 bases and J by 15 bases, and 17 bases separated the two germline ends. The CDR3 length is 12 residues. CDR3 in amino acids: CASSATGSLGFF. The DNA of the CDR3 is TGTGCCAGTAGTGCCACAGGATCCTTGGGGTTCTTC.

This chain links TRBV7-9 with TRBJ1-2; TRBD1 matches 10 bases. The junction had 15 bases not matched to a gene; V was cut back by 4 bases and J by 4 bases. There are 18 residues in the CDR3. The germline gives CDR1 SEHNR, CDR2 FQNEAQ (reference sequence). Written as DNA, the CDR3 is TGTGCCAGCAGCTCATTCAGGGCCGGGACAGGGGATGGCTATGGCTACACCTTC. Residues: CASSSFRAGTGDGYGYTF.

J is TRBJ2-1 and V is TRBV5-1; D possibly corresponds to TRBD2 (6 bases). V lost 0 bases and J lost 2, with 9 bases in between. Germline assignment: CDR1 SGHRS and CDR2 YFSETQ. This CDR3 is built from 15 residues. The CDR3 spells CASSLVSGAYNEQFF. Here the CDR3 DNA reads TGCGCCAGCAGCTTGGTTAGCGGAGCCTACAATGAGCAGTTCTTC.

CDR3: CASAGLPTYEQYF. DNA of the CDR3: TGTGCCAGCGCGGGACTTCCAACCTACGAGCAGTACTTC. V and J are TRBV18 and TRBJ2-7; TRBD2 might be the D (6 bases). Between the trimmed V and J ends, which lost 8 bases and 2 bases, there was a span of 13 bases. This CDR3 is built from 13 residues. Looked up from germline, CDR1 is KGHSH and CDR2 is LQKENI.

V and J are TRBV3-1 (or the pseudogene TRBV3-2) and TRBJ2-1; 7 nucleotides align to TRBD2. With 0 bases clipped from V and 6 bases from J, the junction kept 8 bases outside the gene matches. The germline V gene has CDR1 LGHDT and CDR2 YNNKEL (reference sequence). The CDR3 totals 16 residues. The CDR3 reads CASSQDEGAGFNEQFF. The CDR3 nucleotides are TGTGCCAGCAGCCAAGATGAAGGAGCGGGGTTCAATGAGCAGTTCTTC.

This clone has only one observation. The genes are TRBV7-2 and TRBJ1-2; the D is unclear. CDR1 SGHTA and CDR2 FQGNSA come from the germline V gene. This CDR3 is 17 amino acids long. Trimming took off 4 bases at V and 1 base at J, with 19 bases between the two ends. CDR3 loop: CASSSSRRAGGNYGYTF. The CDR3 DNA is TGTGCCAGCAGCTCCAGCAGGAGGGCAGGAGGTAACTATGGCTACACCTTC.

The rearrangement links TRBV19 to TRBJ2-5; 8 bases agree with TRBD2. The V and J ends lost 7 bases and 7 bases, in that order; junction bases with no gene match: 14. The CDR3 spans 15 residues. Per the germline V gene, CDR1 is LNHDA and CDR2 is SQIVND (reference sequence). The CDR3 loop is CASKSAGELDGTQYF. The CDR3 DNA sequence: TGTGCCAGTAAATCAGCGGGGGAGCTTGATGGGACCCAGTACTTC.

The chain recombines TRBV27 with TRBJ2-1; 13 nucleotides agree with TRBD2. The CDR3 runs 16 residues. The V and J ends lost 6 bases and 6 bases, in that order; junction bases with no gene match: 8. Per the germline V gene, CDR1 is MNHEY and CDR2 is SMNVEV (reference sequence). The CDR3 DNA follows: TGTGCCAGCAGGGATCGACTAGCGGGAGGCCCCAATGAGCAGTTCTTC. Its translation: CASRDRLAGGPNEQFF.

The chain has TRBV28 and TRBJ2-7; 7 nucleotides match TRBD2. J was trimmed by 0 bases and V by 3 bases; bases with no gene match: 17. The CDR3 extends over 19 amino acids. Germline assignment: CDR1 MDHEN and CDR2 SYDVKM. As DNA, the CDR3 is TGTGCCAGCAGTTTCAACCTTCAAATACTAGCGCCAAGCTCCTACGAGCAGTACTTC. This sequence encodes CASSFNLQILAPSSYEQYF.

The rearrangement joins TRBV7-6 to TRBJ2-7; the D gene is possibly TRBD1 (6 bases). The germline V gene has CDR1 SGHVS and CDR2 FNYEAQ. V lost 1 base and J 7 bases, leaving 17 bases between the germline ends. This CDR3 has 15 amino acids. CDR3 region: CASSLGTEFVVEQYF. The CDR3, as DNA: TGTGCCAGCAGCTTAGGGACAGAGTTCGTCGTGGAGCAGTACTTC. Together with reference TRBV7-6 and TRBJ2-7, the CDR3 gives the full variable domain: GAGVSQSPRYKVTKRGQDVALRCDPISGHVSLYWYRQALGQGPEFLTYFNYEAQQDKSGLPNDRFSAERPEGSISTLTIQRTEQRDSAMYRCASSLGTEFVVEQYFGPGTRLTVT.

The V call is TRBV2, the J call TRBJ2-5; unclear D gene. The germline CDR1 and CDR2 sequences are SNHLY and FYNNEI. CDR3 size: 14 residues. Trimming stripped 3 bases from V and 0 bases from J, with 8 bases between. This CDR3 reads CASSEGTHQETQYF. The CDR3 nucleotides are TGTGCCAGCAGTGAGGGCACACACCAAGAGACCCAGTACTTC.

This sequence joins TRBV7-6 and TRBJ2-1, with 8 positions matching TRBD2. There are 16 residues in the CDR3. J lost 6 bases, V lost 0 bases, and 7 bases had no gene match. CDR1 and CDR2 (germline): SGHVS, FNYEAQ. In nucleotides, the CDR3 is TGTGCCAGCAGCTTAGCGGGAGCGGGAGTAACCAATGAGCAGTTCTTC. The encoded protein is CASSLAGAGVTNEQFF.

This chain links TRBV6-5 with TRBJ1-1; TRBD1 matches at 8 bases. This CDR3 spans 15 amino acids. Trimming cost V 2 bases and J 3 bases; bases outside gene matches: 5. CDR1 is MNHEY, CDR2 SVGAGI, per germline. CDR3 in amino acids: CASSYPGQAYTEAFF. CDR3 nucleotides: TGTGCCAGCAGTTACCCGGGACAGGCTTACACTGAAGCTTTCTTT.

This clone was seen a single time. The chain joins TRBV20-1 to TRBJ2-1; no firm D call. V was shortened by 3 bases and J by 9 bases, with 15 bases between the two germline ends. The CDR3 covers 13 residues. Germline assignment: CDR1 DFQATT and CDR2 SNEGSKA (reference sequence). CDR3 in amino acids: CSASPPPATEQFF. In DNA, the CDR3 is TGCAGTGCTAGTCCACCTCCCGCTACTGAGCAGTTCTTC.

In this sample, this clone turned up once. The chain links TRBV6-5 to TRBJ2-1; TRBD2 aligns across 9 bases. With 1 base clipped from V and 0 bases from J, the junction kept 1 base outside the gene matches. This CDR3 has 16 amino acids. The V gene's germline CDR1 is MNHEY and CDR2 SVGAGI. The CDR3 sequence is CASSYLTSGSYNEQFF. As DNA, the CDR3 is TGTGCCAGCAGTTACTTGACTAGCGGCTCCTACAATGAGCAGTTCTTC.

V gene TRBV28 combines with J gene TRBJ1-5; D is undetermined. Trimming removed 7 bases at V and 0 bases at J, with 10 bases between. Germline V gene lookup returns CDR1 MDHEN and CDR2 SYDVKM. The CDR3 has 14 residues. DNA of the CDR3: TGTGCCAGCAAGATAGTCAATAGCAATCAGCCCCAGCATTTT. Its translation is CASKIVNSNQPQHF.

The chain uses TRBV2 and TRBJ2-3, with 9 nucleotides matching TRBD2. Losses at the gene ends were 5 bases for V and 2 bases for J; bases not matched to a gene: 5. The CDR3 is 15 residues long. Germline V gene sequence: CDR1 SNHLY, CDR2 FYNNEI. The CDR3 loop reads CASSLTSGYTDTQYF. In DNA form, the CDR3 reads TGTGCCAGCAGTTTGACTAGCGGCTACACAGATACGCAGTATTTT.

The CDR3 DNA reads as TGTGCCAGCAGCTTAAGACAACCCCCTGAAAAACTGTTTTTT. Its protein is CASSLRQPPEKLFF. The chain uses TRBV11-2 and TRBJ1-4; D remains ambiguous. Trimming removed 2 bases from V and 7 bases from J, with 11 bases in between. The CDR3 runs 14 residues. The germline gives CDR1 SGHAT, CDR2 FQNNGV. The full variable domain, completed using reference TRBV11-2 and TRBJ1-4, is EAGVAQSPRYKIIEKRQSVAFWCNPISGHATLYWYQQILGQGPKLLIQFQNNGVVDDSQLPKDRFSAERLKGVDSTLKIQPAKLEDSAVYLCASSLRQPPEKLFFGSGTQLSVL.

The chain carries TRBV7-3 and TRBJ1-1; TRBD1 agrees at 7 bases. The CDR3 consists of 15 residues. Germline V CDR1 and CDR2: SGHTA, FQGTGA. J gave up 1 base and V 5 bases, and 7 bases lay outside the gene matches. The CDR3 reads CASSGSGQPNTEAFF. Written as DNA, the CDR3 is TGTGCCAGCAGCGGGTCGGGACAGCCGAACACTGAAGCTTTCTTT. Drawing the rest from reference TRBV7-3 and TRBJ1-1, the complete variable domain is GAGVSQTPSNKVTEKGKYVELRCDPISGHTALYWYRQSLGQGPEFLIYFQGTGAADDSGLPNDRFFAVRPEGSVSTLKIQRTERGDSAVYLCASSGSGQPNTEAFFGQGTRLTVV.

CDR3 amino acids: CASSDRGTRQAFF. The CDR3 coding sequence is TGTGCCAGCAGCGACAGGGGGACCCGGCAAGCTTTCTTT. The gene calls are TRBV12-3 or TRBV12-4 and TRBJ1-1, with 9 bases fitting TRBD1. V dropped 6 bases and J dropped 9; count of bases not matched to a gene: 8. This CDR3 is 13 amino acids long.

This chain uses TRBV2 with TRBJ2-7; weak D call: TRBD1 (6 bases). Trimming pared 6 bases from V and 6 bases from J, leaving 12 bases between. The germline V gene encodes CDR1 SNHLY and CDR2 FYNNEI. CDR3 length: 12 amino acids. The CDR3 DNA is TGTGCCAGCAGCACAGGGTTCTCCGAGCAGTACTTC. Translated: CASSTGFSEQYF.

Here the CDR3 reads CASSQGAGAGNTIYF. CDR3 sequence (DNA): TGCGCCAGCAGCCAAGGCGCCGGGGCTGGAAACACCATATATTTT. This rearrangement joins TRBV4-1 to TRBJ1-3; D ambiguous. CDR1 and CDR2 from the germline V gene are MGHRA and YSYEKL. The CDR3 length is 15 residues. Trimming removed 1 base from V and 2 bases from J, with 9 bases in between.

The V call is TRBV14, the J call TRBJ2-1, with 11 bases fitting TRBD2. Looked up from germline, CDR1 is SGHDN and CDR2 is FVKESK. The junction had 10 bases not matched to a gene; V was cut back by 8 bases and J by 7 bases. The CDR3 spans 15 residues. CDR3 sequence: CASGPTSGRWNEQFF. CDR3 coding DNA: TGTGCCAGCGGCCCTACTAGCGGGAGATGGAATGAGCAGTTCTTC. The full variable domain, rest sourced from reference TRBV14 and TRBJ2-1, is EAGVTQFPSHSVIEKGQTVTLRCDPISGHDNLYWYRRVMGKEIKFLLHFVKESKQDESGMPNNRFLAERTGGTYSTLKVQPAELEDSGVYFCASGPTSGRWNEQFFGPGTRLTVL.

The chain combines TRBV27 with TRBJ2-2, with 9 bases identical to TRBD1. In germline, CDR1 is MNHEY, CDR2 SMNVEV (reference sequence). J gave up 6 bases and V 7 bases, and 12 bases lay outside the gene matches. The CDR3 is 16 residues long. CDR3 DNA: TGTGCCAGCATCCCGTCCGGGACAGGGAGGTCCGGGGAGCTGTTTTTT. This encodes CASIPSGTGRSGELFF.

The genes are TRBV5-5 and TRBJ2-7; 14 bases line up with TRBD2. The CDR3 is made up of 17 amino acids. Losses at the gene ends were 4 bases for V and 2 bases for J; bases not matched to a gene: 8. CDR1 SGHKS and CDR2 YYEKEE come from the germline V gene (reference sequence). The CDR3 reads CASSPGTSGSLTYEQYF. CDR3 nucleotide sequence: TGTGCCAGCAGCCCCGGGACTAGCGGGAGTTTAACCTACGAGCAGTACTTC.

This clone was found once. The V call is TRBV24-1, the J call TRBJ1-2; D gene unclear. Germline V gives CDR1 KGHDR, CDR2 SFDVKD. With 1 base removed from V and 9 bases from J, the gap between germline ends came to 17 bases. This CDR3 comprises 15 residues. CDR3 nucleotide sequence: TGTGCCACCAGTGATTTTAGTCTCGCCCCGGGGTGCTACACCTTC. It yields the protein CATSDFSLAPGCYTF.

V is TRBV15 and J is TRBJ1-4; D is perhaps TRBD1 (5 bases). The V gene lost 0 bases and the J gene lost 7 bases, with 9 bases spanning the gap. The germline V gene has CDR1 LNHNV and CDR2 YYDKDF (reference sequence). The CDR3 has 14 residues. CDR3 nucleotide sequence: TGTGCCACCAGCAGAGAGGGGCTGTCTGAAAAACTGTTTTTT. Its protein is CATSREGLSEKLFF.